The clone carrying this TCR beta chain was seen more than once but under ten times. The method was immunoSEQ multiplex PCR; TCRdb's version includes in-frame clones alone and lacks a portion of them. The table lists roughly 15,000 clones, around 86% of them singletons. With 4 bases removed from V and 1 base from J, the gap between germline ends came to 16 bases. Germline V gene lookup returns CDR1 MGHRA and CDR2 YSYEKL. There are 17 residues in the CDR3. This entry belongs to a study of T cell changes during pregnancy in multiple sclerosis. Sequenced here: CD8+ T cells from peripheral blood mononuclear cells, sampled in the first trimester of pregnancy. The rearrangement joins TRBV4-1 to TRBJ2-2; D might be TRBD2 (7 bases). The source is a female donor with multiple sclerosis, enrolled in a pregnancy study. CDR3 nucleotide sequence: TGCGCCAGCAGCCCCTGGGGGGCGGGGGTGAACACCGGGGAGCTGTTTTTT. Protein product: CASSPWGAGVNTGELFF.